The entry below gives a single TCR beta chain sequence along with its context. The CDR3 covers 13 residues. Trimming shortened V by 6 bases and J by 11 bases, and 18 bases separated the two germline ends. From germline, CDR1 is MDHEN and CDR2 SYDVKM. Selected positively for CCR7 and CD45RO-negative, naive CD8 cells excluded terminally differentiated effector memory CD45RA+ cells. The sample is drawn from a study of shared clonotypes between healthy human individuals. Here immunoSEQ multiplex PCR was the method, and the copy in TCRdb shows in-frame clones only, minus some. This table has roughly 2 million clones, about 95% appearing once.

Sequences were obtained from naive CD8+ T cells sorted from blood. The sequence was obtained from a man in his late teens or twenties in good health. The chain recombines TRBV28 with TRBJ2-3; D perhaps matches TRBD2 (6 bases). This chain's CDR3 is CASSLEWAGWQYF. In DNA, the CDR3 is TGTGCCAGCAGCCTAGAATGGGCGGGATGGCAGTATTTT.